This T cell receptor beta chain was profiled in a study of patients and donors after allogeneic stem cell transplantation. The CDR3 extends over 14 amino acids. Unmatched junction bases numbered 6, after V lost 6 bases and J lost 4 bases. TCRdb recomputed calls from the RT-PCR reads with MiXCR, one row per CDR3 protein. The repertoire holds 920,000 or so distinct CDR3 sequences, with roughly 18% as singletons. This clonotype showed up many times. Specimen: blood, either unsorted or a sorted T cell fraction (not recorded which). The receptor comes from a human donor who was either an allogeneic HSCT recipient or a stem cell or donor lymphocyte infusion donor (not recorded which). It is not recorded whose cells these are; they may come from a transplant donor. The chain joins TRBV12-3 or TRBV12-4 to TRBJ1-3; 7 bases line up with TRBD1. The CDR3 DNA reads TGTGCCAGCAGCATGACAGGGCCGGGAAACACCATATATTTT. Encoded protein: CASSMTGPGNTIYF.